This T cell receptor (beta chain) was sequenced during a study of T cell responses to AZD1222 COVID-19 vaccine. J was trimmed by 5 bases and V by 4 bases; bases with no gene match: 5. There are 14 residues in the CDR3. CDR1 and CDR2 (germline): SGHNT, YYREEE (reference sequence). Sequencing used immunoSEQ multiplex PCR; TCRdb keeps in-frame clones, though not all of them. The sample has about 68,000 clones; 80% to 85% are singletons. This TCR derives from an adult in good health. The chain uses TRBV5-4 and TRBJ2-1, with 8 positions matching TRBD1. The material was peripheral blood, obtained on day 0 of AZD1222 vaccination. CDR3 DNA: TGTGCCAGCAGCACTGGACAGGGTAACAATGAGCAGTTCTTC. The encoded protein is CASSTGQGNNEQFF.